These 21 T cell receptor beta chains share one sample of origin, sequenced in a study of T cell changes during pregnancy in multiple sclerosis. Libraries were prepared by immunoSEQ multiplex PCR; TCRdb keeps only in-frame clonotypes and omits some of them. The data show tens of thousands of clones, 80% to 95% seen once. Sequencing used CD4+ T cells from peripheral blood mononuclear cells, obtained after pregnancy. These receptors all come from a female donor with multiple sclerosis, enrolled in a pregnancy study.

The CDR3 region has the DNA TGTGCCAGCAGTCAGGGTTCCTACGAGCAGTACTTC. It yields the protein CASSQGSYEQYF. The V call is TRBV25-1, the J call TRBJ2-7; possible D gene TRBD1, 5 bases. V lost 5 bases to trimming and J lost 1 base, with 6 bases between them. This CDR3 region has 12 residues. Germline CDR1 is MGHDK and CDR2 is SYGVNS.

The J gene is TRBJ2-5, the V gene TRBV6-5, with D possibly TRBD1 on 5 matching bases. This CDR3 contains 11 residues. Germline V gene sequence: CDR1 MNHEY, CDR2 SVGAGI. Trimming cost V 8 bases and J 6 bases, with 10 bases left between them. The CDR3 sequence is CASQGQKTQYF. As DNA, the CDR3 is TGTGCCAGCCAGGGTCAAAAGACCCAGTACTTC.

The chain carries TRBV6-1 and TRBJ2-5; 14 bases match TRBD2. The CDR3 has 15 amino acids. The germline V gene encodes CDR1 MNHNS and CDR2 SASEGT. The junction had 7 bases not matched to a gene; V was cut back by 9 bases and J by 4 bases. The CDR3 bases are TGTGCCAGTGGGACTAGCGGGGGTGTGGGAGAGACCCAGTACTTC. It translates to CASGTSGGVGETQYF.

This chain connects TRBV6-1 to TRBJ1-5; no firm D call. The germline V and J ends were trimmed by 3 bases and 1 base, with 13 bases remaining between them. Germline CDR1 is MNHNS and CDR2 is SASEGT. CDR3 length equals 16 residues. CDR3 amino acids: CASSDSGLWSNQPQHF. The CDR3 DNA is TGTGCCAGCAGTGATTCTGGGCTATGGAGCAATCAGCCCCAGCATTTT.

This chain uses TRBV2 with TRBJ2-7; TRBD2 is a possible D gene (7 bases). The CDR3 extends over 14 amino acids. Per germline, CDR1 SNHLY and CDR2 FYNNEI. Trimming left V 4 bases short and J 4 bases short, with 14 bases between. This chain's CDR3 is CASSGDGGPYEQYF. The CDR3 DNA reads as TGTGCCAGCAGTGGCGACGGGGGGCCATACGAGCAGTACTTC.

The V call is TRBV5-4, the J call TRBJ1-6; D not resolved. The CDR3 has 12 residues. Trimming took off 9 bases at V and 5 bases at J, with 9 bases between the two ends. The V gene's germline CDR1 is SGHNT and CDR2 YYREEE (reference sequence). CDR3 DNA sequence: TGTGCCACCTCGGTCAATAATTCACCCCTCCACTTT. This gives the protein CATSVNNSPLHF.

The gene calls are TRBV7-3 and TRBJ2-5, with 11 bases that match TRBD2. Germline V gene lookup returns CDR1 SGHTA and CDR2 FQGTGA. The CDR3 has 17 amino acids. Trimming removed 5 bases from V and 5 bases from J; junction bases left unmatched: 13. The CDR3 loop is CASSRNPSGGSRETQYF. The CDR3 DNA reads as TGTGCCAGCAGCCGAAATCCTAGCGGGGGGAGCAGGGAGACCCAGTACTTC. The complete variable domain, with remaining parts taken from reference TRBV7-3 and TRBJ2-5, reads GAGVSQTPSNKVTEKGKYVELRCDPISGHTALYWYRQSLGQGPEFLIYFQGTGAADDSGLPNDRFFAVRPEGSVSTLKIQRTERGDSAVYLCASSRNPSGGSRETQYFGPGTRLLVL.

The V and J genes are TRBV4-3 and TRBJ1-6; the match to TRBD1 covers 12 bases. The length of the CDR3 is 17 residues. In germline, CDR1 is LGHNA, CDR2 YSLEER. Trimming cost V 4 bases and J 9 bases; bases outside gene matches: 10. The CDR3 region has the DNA TGCGCCAGCAGCCCGGGACAGGGGGCGAAATCGGGTTCACCCCTCCACTTT. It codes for CASSPGQGAKSGSPLHF.

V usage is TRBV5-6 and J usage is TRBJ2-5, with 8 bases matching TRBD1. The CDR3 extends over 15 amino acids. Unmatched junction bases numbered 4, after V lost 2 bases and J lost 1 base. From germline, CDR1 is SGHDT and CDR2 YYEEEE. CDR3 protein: CASSLVGQAQETQYF. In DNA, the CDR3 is TGTGCCAGCAGCTTAGTGGGACAGGCCCAAGAGACCCAGTACTTC. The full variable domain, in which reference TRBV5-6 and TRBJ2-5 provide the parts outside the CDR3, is DAGVTQSPTHLIKTRGQQVTLRCSPKSGHDTVSWYQQALGQGPQFIFQYYEEEERQRGNFPDRFSGHQFPNYSSELNVNALLLGDSALYLCASSLVGQAQETQYFGPGTRLLVL.

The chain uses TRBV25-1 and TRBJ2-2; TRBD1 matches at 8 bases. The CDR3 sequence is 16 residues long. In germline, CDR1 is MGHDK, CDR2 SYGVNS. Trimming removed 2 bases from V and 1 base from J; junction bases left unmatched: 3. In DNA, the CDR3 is TGTGCCAGCAGTGAAACGGGACAGGAGAACACCGGGGAGCTGTTTTTT. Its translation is CASSETGQENTGELFF.

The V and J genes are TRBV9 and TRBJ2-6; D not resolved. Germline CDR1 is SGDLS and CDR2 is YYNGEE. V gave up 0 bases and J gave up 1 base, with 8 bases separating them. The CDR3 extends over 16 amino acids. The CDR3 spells CASSVGAGSGANVLTF. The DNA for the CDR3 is TGTGCCAGCAGCGTAGGGGCAGGTTCTGGGGCCAACGTCCTGACTTTC.

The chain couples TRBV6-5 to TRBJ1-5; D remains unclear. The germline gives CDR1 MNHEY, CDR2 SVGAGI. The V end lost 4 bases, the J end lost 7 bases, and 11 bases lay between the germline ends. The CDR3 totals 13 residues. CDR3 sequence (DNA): TGTGCCAGCAGTTCGCGGGGTAAGCAGCCCCAGCATTTT. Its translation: CASSSRGKQPQHF.

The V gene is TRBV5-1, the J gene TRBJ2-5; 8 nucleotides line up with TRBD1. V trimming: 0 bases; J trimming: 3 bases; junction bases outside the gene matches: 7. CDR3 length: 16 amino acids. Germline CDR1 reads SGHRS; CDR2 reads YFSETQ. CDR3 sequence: CASSLGGTGGEETQYF. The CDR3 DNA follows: TGCGCCAGCAGCTTGGGGGGGACAGGAGGAGAAGAGACCCAGTACTTC. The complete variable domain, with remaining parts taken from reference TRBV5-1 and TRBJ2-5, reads KAGVTQTPRYLIKTRGQQVTLSCSPISGHRSVSWYQQTPGQGLQFLFEYFSETQRNKGNFPGRFSGRQFSNSRSEMNVSTLELGDSALYLCASSLGGTGGEETQYFGPGTRLLVL.

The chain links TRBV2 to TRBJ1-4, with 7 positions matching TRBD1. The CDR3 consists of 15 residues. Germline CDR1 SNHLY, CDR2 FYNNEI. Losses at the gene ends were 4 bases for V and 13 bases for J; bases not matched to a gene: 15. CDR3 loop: CASSADRDRGMRLFF. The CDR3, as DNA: TGTGCCAGCAGTGCGGACCGGGACAGAGGGATGCGACTGTTTTTT.

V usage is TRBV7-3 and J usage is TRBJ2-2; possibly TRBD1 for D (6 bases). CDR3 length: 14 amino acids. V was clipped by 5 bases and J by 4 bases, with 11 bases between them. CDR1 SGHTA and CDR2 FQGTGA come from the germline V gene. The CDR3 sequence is CASSQGTFTGELFF. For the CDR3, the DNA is TGTGCCAGCAGCCAGGGGACCTTCACCGGGGAGCTGTTTTTT.

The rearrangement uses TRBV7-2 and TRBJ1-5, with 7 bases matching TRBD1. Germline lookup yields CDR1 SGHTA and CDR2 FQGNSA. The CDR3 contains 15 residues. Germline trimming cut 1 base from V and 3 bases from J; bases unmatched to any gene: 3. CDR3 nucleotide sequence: TGTGCCAGCAGCTTAGGACAGGGCAACAATCAGCCCCAGCATTTT. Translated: CASSLGQGNNQPQHF.

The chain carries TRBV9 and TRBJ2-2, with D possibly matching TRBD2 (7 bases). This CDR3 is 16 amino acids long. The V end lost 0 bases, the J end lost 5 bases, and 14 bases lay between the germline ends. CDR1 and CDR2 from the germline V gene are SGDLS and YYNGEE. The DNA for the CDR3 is TGTGCCAGCAGCGTAGGACGAGAGGGGGGGACCGGGGAGCTGTTTTTT. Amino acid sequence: CASSVGREGGTGELFF.

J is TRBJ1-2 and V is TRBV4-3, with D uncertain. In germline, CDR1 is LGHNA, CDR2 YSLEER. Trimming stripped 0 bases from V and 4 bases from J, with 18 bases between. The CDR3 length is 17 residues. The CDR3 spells CASSQDALVGRAYGYTF. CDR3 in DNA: TGCGCCAGCAGCCAAGATGCCCTCGTCGGGAGGGCCTATGGCTACACCTTC.

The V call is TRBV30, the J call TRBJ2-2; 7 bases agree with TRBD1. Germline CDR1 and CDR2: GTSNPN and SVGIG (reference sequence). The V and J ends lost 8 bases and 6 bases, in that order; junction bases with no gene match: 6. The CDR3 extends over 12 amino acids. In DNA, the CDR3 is TGTGCCAGGGACAGCCGGGCCGGGGAGCTGTTTTTT. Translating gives CARDSRAGELFF.

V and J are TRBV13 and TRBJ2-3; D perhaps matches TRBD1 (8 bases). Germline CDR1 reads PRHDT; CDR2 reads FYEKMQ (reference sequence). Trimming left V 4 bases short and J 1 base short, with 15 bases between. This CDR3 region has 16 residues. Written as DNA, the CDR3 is TGTGCCAGCAGCTCCTACAGGGGGAGGGGCACAGATACGCAGTATTTT. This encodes CASSSYRGRGTDTQYF.

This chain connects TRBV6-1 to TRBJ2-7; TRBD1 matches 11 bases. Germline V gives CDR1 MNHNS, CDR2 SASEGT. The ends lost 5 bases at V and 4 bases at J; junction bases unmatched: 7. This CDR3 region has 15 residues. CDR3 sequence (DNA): TGTGCCAGCAGTAGGGACAGGGGGGAGTATTACGAGCAGTACTTC. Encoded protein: CASSRDRGEYYEQYF.